This TCR beta chain came from a study of T cell responses to AZD1222 COVID-19 vaccine (dated by TCRdb to about 2021). General notes on the study: TCR sequencing was performed for roughly 250 trial participants, of whom roughly 200 were given two doses of AZD1222 and 26 were given two doses of MenACWY control vaccine. Trial participants were enrolled by age into 18-55, 56-69 and 70-plus year subgroups, with roughly 150, 30 and 60 TCR-sequenced participants respectively.

Comment on this clone: What antigen it recognizes has not been identified. At one boundary the junction diverges from the germline segment, which might be a read error.

What this sample's time point label stands for: about 28 days (+/-7) after the second vaccine dose. Because spike-specific TCR depth and breadth did not differ between the two schedules, AZD1222 recipients who got a second dose at roughly 4 weeks were pooled with those who got a second dose at roughly 12 weeks. Vaccinee samples came from UK trials COV001 and COV002, including a single-blind randomized controlled phase 2/3 trial of AZD1222 (ChAdOx1 nCoV-19) in healthy adults. Trial participant PBMC samples were collected at day 0 and day 28 after the second dose for TCRbeta chain sequencing. Beyond this particular receptor, the publication reports: A significant rise in spike-specific TCR breadth and depth was observed after two AZD1222 doses relative to day 0 and relative to MenACWY recipients. Nearly half of unique spike-specific TCRs reportedly recognized epitopes outside regions mutated in the B.1.351 and B.1.1.7 variants. The 56-69-year group was small, and its depth increase did not reach significance, likely because of low power. Conclusions about previously exposed vaccinees are limited, since just six or seven AZD1222 recipients were seropositive for SARS-CoV-2 at baseline. The whole spike protein was spanned by vaccine-associated CD4 TCRs, and dominant responses were seen in regions 160-218 and 743-854. Participants were mostly white British, with more females than males. The authors suggested clonal diversity may have been underestimated. Because no day 14 peak-response samples were available, the repertoires could be characterized only after the peak T cell response.

The CDR3 regions of human TCRbeta chains were analyzed by immunosequencing. Regarding the original processing steps: Repertoire TCRs were matched against a reference library of SARS-CoV-2-specific TCRs generated with the MIRA antigen-specificity platform. Breadth was defined as the fraction of unique TCRs that were SARS-CoV-2-associated. Depth was defined as the fraction of total T cells that were SARS-CoV-2-associated. Using the MIRA data, each spike-specific TCR was assigned both to the spike region to which the TCR was reactive and to a CD4 or CD8 class. Log10-transformed breadth and depth values were compared by one-way ANOVA with Sidak's multiple comparisons tests. The immuneACCESS repertoire file appears here via TCRdb, limited to in-frame rearrangements. These files lack a portion of the clones; in checked studies, under half of the deficit traces to unresolved V genes, and the cause of the others is not known. That table supplies the V and J calls and clone size; D and trimming were determined from the DNA. This sample comprises 150,000 to 190,000 clones, roughly 90% of them detected only once. The ten largest make up about 1.4% of the sample.

From cysteine to phenylalanine, the CDR3 is 15 amino acids long. Only the CDR3 part of the read is kept: 45 bases, read in frame from the first base. CDR1 SEHNR and CDR2 FQNEAQ were looked up in the germline V gene (reference sequence). The chain employs TRBV7-9 and TRBJ2-1, and TRBD2 aligns with 11 junction nucleotides. The sample in question was peripheral blood, obtained 28 days after the second AZD1222 dose. This clonotype was obtained from an adult who received the AZD1222 COVID-19 vaccine. DNA sequence: TGTGCCAGCAGTTTAGCGGGAGGGCGGGCGGATGAGCAGTTCTTC. Its protein reads: CASSLAGGRADEQFF.